The 27 T cell receptor beta chains given below trace back to one sample, sequenced in a study of molecular identifiers for immune sequencing clone quantification. TCRdb independently ran MiXCR on the PCR reads; one entry per CDR3 protein. Of approximately 590,000 distinct CDR3 sequences listed, around 25% are singletons. Sequencing was carried out using naive CD8+ T cells from blood, with Jurkat cell RNA spiked in. As for subset: FACS-sorted CD8+CD4-CCR7+CD45RA+ naive T cells. The receptors stem from a human donor in good health. Some libraries in this study had Jurkat cell RNA spiked in.

The chain employs TRBV27 and TRBJ2-7; D is possibly TRBD1 (10 bases). The CDR3 has 19 amino acids. Germline V CDR1 and CDR2: MNHEY, SMNVEV (reference sequence). V was trimmed by 3 bases and J by 4 bases, leaving 28 bases between them. The CDR3 here is CASSLMGQGWSSGNYEQYF. The CDR3 DNA reads as TGTGCCAGCAGTTTGATGGGACAGGGGTGGTCTAGCGGGAATTACGAGCAGTACTTC.

Notes on this clonotype: The junction and the germline gene differ at one end; a read error may be behind it. In DNA, the CDR3 is TGCAGTGCTACAGGGGTAAATCAGTACGGGCAGTACTTC. This gives the protein CSATGVNQYGQYF. The chain carries TRBV20-1 and TRBJ2-7, with TRBD1 as a possible D gene (6 bases). Germline loops: CDR1 DFQATT, CDR2 SNEGSKA (reference sequence). CDR3 length: 13 residues.

V usage is TRBV19 and J usage is TRBJ2-7; D may be TRBD1 or TRBD2 (5 bases each). Germline lookup yields CDR1 LNHDA and CDR2 SQIVND (reference sequence). This CDR3 has 13 amino acids. V shed 5 bases and J shed 6 bases, with 14 bases lying between them. The CDR3 nucleotides read TGTGCCAGTAGTCCTATTGGGGGTAGCGAGCAGTACTTC. This sequence encodes CASSPIGGSEQYF.

This clonotype came up a few times. The chain uses TRBV3-1 and TRBJ2-2, with 11 bases that match TRBD2. The ends lost 8 bases at V and 4 bases at J; junction bases unmatched: 6. Germline values: CDR1 LGHDT, CDR2 YNNKEL (reference sequence). CDR3 length: 15 amino acids. CDR3 sequence reads: CASSLAGGATGELFF. Here the CDR3 DNA reads TGTGCCAGCTCCCTAGCGGGAGGTGCCACCGGGGAGCTGTTTTTT.

This clonotype was detected many times. This chain links TRBV4-3 with TRBJ1-3, with 7 bases matching TRBD1. Germline CDR1 and CDR2: LGHNA and YSLEER. This CDR3 region has 15 residues. The junction had 4 bases not matched to a gene; V was cut back by 1 base and J by 4 bases. CDR3: CASSQARGLGNTIYF. CDR3 sequence (DNA): TGCGCCAGCAGCCAAGCTAGGGGGCTCGGAAACACCATATATTTT.

In the case of this clonotype: A clone one base away is much larger, so this may be a read error. The J gene is TRBJ1-6, the V gene TRBV6-5; perhaps TRBD1 as D (5 bases). Germline V gene data show CDR1 as MNHEY and CDR2 as SVGAGI. This CDR3 has 16 residues. This CDR3 is CAGSYSTQGRNSPLHF. CDR3 nucleotide sequence: TGTGCCGGCAGTTACTCGACTCAGGGACGAAATTCACCCCTCCACTTT.

This clonotype was observed a handful of times. The chain joins TRBV4-2 to TRBJ2-3; D call uncertain. This CDR3 comprises 13 residues. Trimming removed 2 bases at V and 3 bases at J, with 6 bases between. Germline V gene sequence: CDR1 LGHNA, CDR2 YNFKEQ. In nucleotides, the CDR3 is TGTGCCAGCAGCCAAACGGAGACAGATACGCAGTATTTT. This gives the protein CASSQTETDTQYF.

Worth noting for this clonotype: A read error is possible here, since a much larger clone lies one base away. This rearrangement joins TRBV9 to TRBJ1-5; 7 bases are shared with TRBD1. CDR1 is SGDLS, CDR2 YYNGEE, per germline. V dropped 4 bases and J dropped 4; count of bases not matched to a gene: 8. The CDR3 is 15 residues long. The CDR3 spells CASSLGGTVNQPQHF. The CDR3 region has the DNA TGTGCCAGCAGCCTGGGTGGGACAGTTAATCAGCCCCAGCATTTT.

DNA for the CDR3: TGTGCCAGCAGTGAAAGACAGGGGGCCCCCTACGAGCAGTACTTC. Amino acids: CASSERQGAPYEQYF. The chain recombines TRBV2 with TRBJ2-7; 10 nucleotides agree with TRBD1. Germline V lookup: CDR1 SNHLY, CDR2 FYNNEI. The CDR3 is 15 amino acids. V shed 2 bases and J 2 bases; nucleotides not matched to a gene: 3.

This clonotype was counted many times. This chain links TRBV6-2 or TRBV6-3 with TRBJ2-6; D ambiguous. CDR1 is MNHEY, CDR2 SVGEGT, per germline. The V gene lost 0 bases and the J gene lost 4 bases, with 13 bases spanning the gap. The CDR3 has 17 amino acids. This CDR3 is CASSYSPRIGGANVLTF. CDR3 nucleotide sequence: TGTGCCAGCAGTTACTCCCCGAGAATAGGAGGGGCCAACGTCCTGACTTTC.

In its sample, this clonotype was seen a few times. The CDR3 sequence is CASSLLGTGPRSYEQYF. CDR3 nucleotides: TGTGCCAGCAGTTTACTTGGGACAGGGCCCCGCTCCTACGAGCAGTACTTC. The chain couples TRBV12-3 or TRBV12-4 to TRBJ2-7; the match to TRBD1 covers 9 bases. Trimming at V came to 2 bases and at J to 0 bases, leaving 8 bases not matched to a gene. CDR3 length: 17 amino acids.

V is TRBV20-1 and J is TRBJ1-5; 9 bases align to TRBD1. The CDR3 runs 13 residues. Trimming removed 5 bases from V and 7 bases from J; junction bases left unmatched: 6. The V gene's germline CDR1 is DFQATT and CDR2 SNEGSKA (reference sequence). The CDR3 loop is CSAPDRGAQPQHF. CDR3 DNA: TGCAGTGCTCCAGACAGGGGGGCCCAGCCCCAGCATTTT.

This clonotype was picked up many times. The chain combines TRBV7-9 with TRBJ2-7; 10 bases match TRBD2. The CDR3 covers 17 residues. Per germline, CDR1 SEHNR and CDR2 FQNEAQ (reference sequence). Trimming at V came to 0 bases and at J to 1 base, leaving 6 bases not matched to a gene. The CDR3 DNA reads TGTGCCAGCAGCTTAGCTTTAGCGGGGGGCCCTTCCTACGAGCAGTACTTC. Translation gives CASSLALAGGPSYEQYF.

This clonotype was recorded many times. The rearrangement links TRBV20-1 to TRBJ2-7, with a possible D match to TRBD2 (6 bases). V lost 5 bases and J lost 2, with 16 bases in between. CDR3 length: 14 residues. Germline V lookup: CDR1 DFQATT, CDR2 SNEGSKA (reference sequence). CDR3 in DNA: TGCAGTGCTCCCGCCTCGGACTACCCCTACGAGCAGTACTTC. It translates to CSAPASDYPYEQYF.

The table lists this clonotype with many counts. The gene calls are TRBV7-9 and TRBJ1-6; D gene uncertain. The CDR3 length is 13 residues. V was shortened by 7 bases and J by 7 bases, with 11 bases between the two germline ends. Germline-derived CDR1 and CDR2 are SEHNR and FQNEAQ (reference sequence). Written as DNA, the CDR3 is TGTGCCAGCACCAATAGCATGAATTCACCCCTCCACTTT. Amino acid sequence: CASTNSMNSPLHF.

The chain recombines TRBV27 with TRBJ2-7; weak D call: TRBD2 (6 bases). Trimming stripped 8 bases from V and 2 bases from J, with 16 bases between. The CDR3 is made up of 14 amino acids. Germline CDR1 reads MNHEY; CDR2 reads SMNVEV (reference sequence). The CDR3 is CASGTGDATYEQYF. CDR3 sequence (DNA): TGTGCCAGCGGCACGGGGGACGCAACCTACGAGCAGTACTTC.

This clonotype was detected many times. The chain uses TRBV29-1 and TRBJ1-2; TRBD1 is a possible D gene (5 bases). The V end lost 6 bases, the J end lost 3 bases, and 11 bases lay between the germline ends. Germline CDR1 SQVTM, CDR2 ANQGSEA. CDR3 length: 12 residues. CDR3 DNA: TGCAGCGTGGGGGACTTTGACTATGGCTACACCTTC. Amino acid sequence: CSVGDFDYGYTF.

Regarding this clonotype: One junction end does not reproduce the germline sequence, and a read error may be involved. This chain uses TRBV27 with TRBJ1-1, with 7 positions matching TRBD1. The CDR3 totals 13 residues. CDR1 is MNHEY, CDR2 SMNVEV, per germline (reference sequence). CDR3 in amino acids: CASSTGVWTAAFF. As DNA, the CDR3 is TGTGCCAGCAGCACAGGGGTTTGGACTGCAGCTTTCTTT.

This clonotype came up many times. The gene calls are TRBV15 and TRBJ1-1; 8 nucleotides line up with TRBD1. Per the germline V gene, CDR1 is LNHNV and CDR2 is YYDKDF (reference sequence). The CDR3 is 15 amino acids. V lost 4 bases, J lost 7 bases, and 11 bases stayed unmatched. CDR3 loop: CATSNKQGVELEAFF. The CDR3 DNA reads as TGTGCCACCAGCAATAAACAGGGGGTGGAACTTGAAGCTTTCTTT. Full variable domain (remainder filled in from reference TRBV15 and TRBJ1-1): DAMVIQNPRYQVTQFGKPVTLSCSQTLNHNVMYWYQQKSSQAPKLLFHYYDKDFNNEADTPDNFQSRRPNTSFCFLDIRSPGLGDTAMYLCATSNKQGVELEAFFGQGTRLTVV.

For this clonotype: A read error is likely, as this CDR3 ends without the conserved phenylalanine or tryptophan. This sequence joins TRBV6-2 or TRBV6-3 and TRBJ1-1; D remains unclear. Trimming removed 2 bases from V and 1 base from J, with 17 bases in between. CDR3 size: 17 residues. From germline, CDR1 is MNHEY and CDR2 SVGEGT. This CDR3 reads CASSYPYALSENTEAFL. The CDR3 bases are TGTGCCAGCAGTTACCCCTACGCCTTATCCGAGAACACTGAAGCTTTCTTA.

There are many counts of this clonotype. The chain joins TRBV28 to TRBJ1-5; D may be TRBD1 (6 bases). Germline values: CDR1 MDHEN, CDR2 SYDVKM. The CDR3 covers 17 residues. V was clipped by 5 bases and J by 0 bases, with 17 bases between them. The CDR3 bases are TGTGCCAGCAGTCAACAGACAGGCCCCAATAGCAATCAGCCCCAGCATTTT. It is translated as CASSQQTGPNSNQPQHF.

On this clonotype: A junction boundary mismatches the germline segment, possibly from a read error. V usage is TRBV19 and J usage is TRBJ2-7; TRBD1 matches at 7 bases. The germline V gene encodes CDR1 LNHDA and CDR2 SQIVND (reference sequence). The CDR3 totals 13 residues. This chain's CDR3 is CASSWDSSYEQCF. CDR3 DNA sequence: TGTGCCAGTTCATGGGACAGCTCCTACGAGCAGTGCTTC. The full variable domain, its missing parts supplied by reference TRBV19 and TRBJ2-7, is DGGITQSPKYLFRKEGQNVTLSCEQNLNHDAMYWYRQDPGQGLRLIYYSQIVNDFQKGDIAEGYSVSREKKESFPLTVTSAQKNPTAFYLCASSWDSSYEQCFGPGTRLTVT.

This clonotype was counted many times. The V gene is TRBV13, the J gene TRBJ2-7; 12 nucleotides match TRBD2. Germline V gene data show CDR1 as PRHDT and CDR2 as FYEKMQ (reference sequence). The length of the CDR3 is 14 residues. With V trimmed by 4 bases and J by 3 bases, 1 base remained unmatched. The CDR3 region is CASSSSGRVYEQYF. The CDR3 DNA sequence: TGTGCCAGCAGCTCTAGCGGGAGGGTCTACGAGCAGTACTTC.

V is TRBV20-1 and J is TRBJ1-2, with TRBD1 as a possible D gene (5 bases). CDR3 size: 11 residues. The germline V gene has CDR1 DFQATT and CDR2 SNEGSKA (reference sequence). CDR3 amino acids: CSMGGEYGYTF. As DNA, the CDR3 is TGCAGCATGGGAGGGGAGTATGGCTACACCTTC.

This clonotype was detected ten times or more. The gene calls are TRBV20-1 and TRBJ2-3; D is ambiguous. Germline V gene data show CDR1 as DFQATT and CDR2 as SNEGSKA (reference sequence). The CDR3 totals 13 residues. The V and J ends lost 3 bases and 2 bases respectively, with 9 bases between them. CDR3 loop: CSARAETTDTQYF. As DNA, the CDR3 is TGCAGTGCTAGGGCGGAAACCACAGATACGCAGTATTTT.

For this clonotype: Given a much more abundant clone one base away, this may be a read error. The V and J genes are TRBV2 and TRBJ1-4; no clear D gene. CDR3 length: 15 amino acids. Germline V lookup: CDR1 SNHLY, CDR2 FYNNEI. This CDR3 is CAGSEALFSNEKLFF. The CDR3 region has the DNA TGTGCCGGCAGTGAAGCGCTTTTCAGTAATGAAAAACTGTTTTTT.

This clonotype has just a few counts. V usage is TRBV24-1 and J usage is TRBJ1-4, with 7 bases fitting TRBD1. The V segment lost 3 bases and the J segment 5 bases; nucleotides outside the gene matches: 11. Germline CDR1 and CDR2: KGHDR and SFDVKD. The CDR3 has 17 amino acids. This CDR3 reads CATSDTQGWTKNEKLFF. The CDR3 region has the DNA TGTGCCACCAGTGATACACAGGGGTGGACGAAGAATGAAAAACTGTTTTTT.